The sequence of this T cell receptor beta chain was determined in a study of T cells in Graves' hyperthyroidism and ophthalmopathy. The wider study: Peripheral blood was taken when the disease was first diagnosed, before any treatment began. Study results and limitations: Blood held most thyroid clonotypes expanded above 0.001 frequency. Progression to ophthalmopathy was predicted a median of roughly 6.6 months early.

The germline V gene has CDR1 KGHSH and CDR2 LQKENI. J was trimmed by 7 bases and V by 3 bases; bases with no gene match: 8. The CDR3 covers 16 residues. The CDR3 regions of TCR beta were amplified from RNA transcripts. The TCR CDR3 was amplified in a first-round RT-PCR using the HTBI primer set. TCRdb reanalysed the multiplex PCR reads using MiXCR and keeps one entry per CDR3 protein. This sample yields approximately 330,000 distinct CDR3 sequences, of which roughly an eighth are seen a single time; about a third belongs to the top ten. This clonotype was detected only a few times. The antigen remains undetermined.

This receptor was obtained from a middle-aged woman with Graves' ophthalmopathy. Sequencing was carried out using blood. The chain carries TRBV18 and TRBJ1-6; TRBD1 matches at 8 bases. CDR3 DNA sequence: TGTGCCAGCTCACCCAAGGGACAGGCCAGGAATTCACCCCTCCACTTT. This sequence encodes CASSPKGQARNSPLHF.